The 32 T cell receptor beta chains reported below all come from one sample, sequenced in a study of shared clonotypes between healthy human individuals. Data came from immunoSEQ multiplex PCR; TCRdb stores just in-frame clones and leaves some out. The sample holds hundreds of thousands of clones, around three quarters seen once. Sequenced material: PBMCs. The receptors originated from a woman in her 40s in good health. Some clones in this sample may be carry-over from other donors' samples.

The chain joins TRBV7-2 to TRBJ2-7; 7 bases align to TRBD2. The V segment lost 4 bases and the J segment 5 bases; nucleotides outside the gene matches: 8. Germline CDR1 and CDR2: SGHTA and FQGNSA. The length of the CDR3 is 14 residues. CDR3 nucleotide sequence: TGTGCCAGCAGCTCAGGGCCCCTAGCGGACGAGCAGTACTTC. Translated, it gives CASSSGPLADEQYF.

The genes are TRBV6-5 and TRBJ2-1; 7 positions agree with TRBD2. This CDR3 comprises 15 residues. V shed 7 bases and J 1 base; nucleotides not matched to a gene: 7. Germline CDR1 reads MNHEY; CDR2 reads SVGAGI. Here the CDR3 DNA reads TGTGCCAGCAAAAAGCGGGGAAAATCCTACAATGAGCAGTTCTTC. Translated, it gives CASKKRGKSYNEQFF.

In DNA form, the CDR3 reads TGCGCCAGCAGCCCGATAGCGGGAGGTAGGGAGACCCAGTACTTC. Amino acids: CASSPIAGGRETQYF. The genes are TRBV5-1 and TRBJ2-5; 10 bases are a match to TRBD2. J gave up 5 bases and V 4 bases, and 8 bases lay outside the gene matches. The CDR3 loop spans 15 amino acids. In germline, CDR1 is SGHRS, CDR2 YFSETQ.

This sequence joins TRBV29-1 and TRBJ1-4, with D unclear. Germline V CDR1 and CDR2: SQVTM, ANQGSEA. CDR3 length: 14 residues. With 1 base removed from V and 10 bases from J, the gap between germline ends came to 16 bases. The chain's CDR3 is CSVEVSGVARKLFF. CDR3 nucleotides: TGCAGCGTTGAAGTGAGTGGGGTGGCGAGAAAACTGTTTTTT.

The chain is built from TRBV4-1 and TRBJ2-1; 12 bases agree with TRBD1. This CDR3 has 19 residues. Losses at the gene ends were 4 bases for V and 0 bases for J; bases not matched to a gene: 10. Germline lookup yields CDR1 MGHRA and CDR2 YSYEKL. CDR3 sequence: CASSPGQGANPSSYNEQFF. CDR3 coding DNA: TGCGCCAGCAGCCCGGGACAGGGGGCAAACCCGAGCTCCTACAATGAGCAGTTCTTC.

This clone was counted a single time. Other DNA variants within this sample encode the same CDR3. The chain combines TRBV9 with TRBJ2-3; D is unresolved. The CDR3 spans 15 residues. The germline gives CDR1 SGDLS, CDR2 YYNGEE. V was clipped by 0 bases and J by 1 base, with 9 bases between them. The CDR3 region has the DNA TGTGCCAGCAGCGTAGTTGGACGGGGCACAGATACGCAGTATTTT. The encoded protein is CASSVVGRGTDTQYF.

The CDR3 protein is CASSPSRGGTNEKLFF. In DNA, the CDR3 is TGTGCCAGCAGCCCCTCCAGGGGGGGAACTAATGAAAAACTGTTTTTT. This rearrangement joins TRBV7-8 to TRBJ1-4; 7 bases are a match to TRBD1. V was pared by 5 bases and J by 1 base, with 7 bases of the junction left unmatched. CDR1 and CDR2 from the germline V gene are SGHVS and FQNEAQ. The CDR3 consists of 16 residues.

The chain has TRBV4-3 and TRBJ2-1, with TRBD2 matching over 12 bases. The CDR3 is made up of 14 amino acids. V shed 11 bases and J 2 bases; nucleotides not matched to a gene: 4. In germline, CDR1 is LGHNA, CDR2 YSLEER. CDR3 nucleotides: TGCGCCCTTTGGACTAGCGGGACCTACAATGAGCAGTTCTTC. It codes for CALWTSGTYNEQFF.

As regards this clone: The sample contains more than one DNA sequence encoding this CDR3. The chain is built from TRBV28 and TRBJ1-1; maybe TRBD1 (6 bases). This CDR3 comprises 16 residues. Germline CDR1 is MDHEN and CDR2 is SYDVKM. V was cut by 5 bases and J by 3 bases, with 19 bases left in between. This chain's CDR3 is CASSPRGRGGDTEAFF. CDR3 sequence (DNA): TGTGCCAGCAGTCCAAGGGGCAGGGGTGGGGACACTGAAGCTTTCTTT.

The chain has TRBV30 and TRBJ2-5; D is undetermined. This CDR3 region has 13 residues. Germline-derived CDR1 and CDR2 are GTSNPN and SVGIG (reference sequence). V lost 0 bases and J lost 6, with 11 bases in between. CDR3 nucleotides: TGTGCCTGGAGTGTCTCAGATCGGAAGACCCAGTACTTC. Protein: CAWSVSDRKTQYF.

This clone was detected once. V gene TRBV5-6 combines with J gene TRBJ2-3, with no clear D. V lost 3 bases to trimming and J lost 1 base, with 12 bases between them. The CDR3 spans 15 residues. Germline values: CDR1 SGHDT, CDR2 YYEEEE. The CDR3 DNA reads as TGTGCCAGCAGCTACTCCTACCTTCGCACAGATACGCAGTATTTT. Amino acid sequence: CASSYSYLRTDTQYF. Combining the CDR3 with reference TRBV5-6 and TRBJ2-3 gives the whole variable domain DAGVTQSPTHLIKTRGQQVTLRCSPKSGHDTVSWYQQALGQGPQFIFQYYEEEERQRGNFPDRFSGHQFPNYSSELNVNALLLGDSALYLCASSYSYLRTDTQYFGPGTRLTVL.

The chain joins TRBV6-6 to TRBJ2-7; 7 bases map to TRBD2. Germline V lookup: CDR1 MNHNY, CDR2 SVGAGI (reference sequence). Trimming took 2 bases from V and 0 from J; bases not matched to a gene: 1. The CDR3 contains 14 residues. The CDR3 region is CASSYGGGSYEQYF. DNA of the CDR3: TGTGCCAGCAGTTACGGGGGGGGCTCCTACGAGCAGTACTTC.

A word on this clone: It differs at one base from a far larger clone, so likely a read error. V and J are TRBV30 and TRBJ2-2; 11 bases line up with TRBD2. V shed 6 bases and J 5 bases; nucleotides not matched to a gene: 5. Germline CDR1 and CDR2: GTSNPN and SVGIG (reference sequence). The CDR3 has 14 residues. The CDR3 here is CACLRLAGTGELFF. In DNA form, the CDR3 reads TGTGCCTGCCTCCGACTAGCGGGAACCGGGGAGCTGTTTTTT.

This clone was detected ten times or more. This specimen includes other DNA sequences encoding the same CDR3. The chain employs TRBV5-1 and TRBJ2-2, with 11 bases aligning to TRBD1. The CDR3 totals 16 residues. CDR1 is SGHRS and CDR2 is YFSETQ in the germline V gene. Trimming took 4 bases from V and 0 from J; bases not matched to a gene: 2. The CDR3 DNA reads TGCGCCAGCAGCCGGACAGGGGGCGCGAACACCGGGGAGCTGTTTTTT. Translated, it gives CASSRTGGANTGELFF.

CDR3 coding DNA: TGCGCCAGCAGTCCGGGACAGGGAGGCGTGACCGGTGGCTACACCTTC. Translated: CASSPGQGGVTGGYTF. The chain employs TRBV5-1 and TRBJ1-2, with 9 bases matching TRBD1. The germline CDR1 and CDR2 sequences are SGHRS and YFSETQ. The J segment lost 7 bases and the V segment lost 5 bases, leaving 15 bases of the junction unmatched. The CDR3 contains 16 residues.

The rearrangement uses TRBV6-5 and TRBJ2-1; possible D gene TRBD2, 6 bases. Germline CDR1 is MNHEY and CDR2 is SVGAGI. The V and J ends lost 0 bases and 4 bases respectively, with 10 bases between them. There are 15 residues in the CDR3. This CDR3 reads CASSYSLAPYNEQFF. CDR3 nucleotide sequence: TGTGCCAGCAGTTACTCCCTAGCGCCTTACAATGAGCAGTTCTTC.

The CDR3 bases are TGCGCCAGCAGCTCAGGACAGGGGGCGAACTACGAGCAGTACTTC. It encodes CASSSGQGANYEQYF. The rearrangement uses TRBV5-1 and TRBJ2-7, with 11 bases matching TRBD1. Germline CDR1 is SGHRS and CDR2 is YFSETQ. CDR3 length equals 15 residues. The ends lost 3 bases at V and 3 bases at J; junction bases unmatched: 5.

The CDR3 bases are TGTGCGTCCAGGACCCCCTACGAGCAGTACTTC. This translates into CASRTPYEQYF. The genes are TRBV6-5 and TRBJ2-7; D call uncertain. Germline V gene lookup returns CDR1 MNHEY and CDR2 SVGAGI. The CDR3 has 11 amino acids.

This clone was counted ten times or more. This chain uses TRBV7-8 with TRBJ2-2; D perhaps matches TRBD2 (6 bases). Trimming took 7 bases from V and 7 from J, leaving 10 bases between them. The CDR3 extends over 12 amino acids. Germline values: CDR1 SGHVS, CDR2 FQNEAQ. This chain's CDR3 is CASIGSGGELFF. DNA of the CDR3: TGTGCCAGCATAGGTAGCGGCGGGGAGCTGTTTTTT.

This clone has more than one count but fewer than ten. The gene calls are TRBV5-8 and TRBJ2-5; TRBD2 is a possible D gene (6 bases). Deletions cut 1 base from V and 5 bases from J, with 15 bases between. There are 15 residues in the CDR3. Germline CDR1 is SGHTS and CDR2 is YDEGEE. The chain's CDR3 is CASSLRLDSGETQYF. DNA of the CDR3: TGTGCCAGCAGCTTGAGACTAGATTCCGGCGAGACCCAGTACTTC.

The gene calls are TRBV29-1 and TRBJ1-5; no clear D gene. V was pared by 4 bases and J by 0 bases, with 4 bases between. The CDR3 spans 12 residues. Germline CDR1 and CDR2: SQVTM and ANQGSEA. For the CDR3, the DNA is TGCAGCGTTGGCTATAGCAATCAGCCCCAGCATTTT. It encodes CSVGYSNQPQHF.

This clone came up a few times. The chain carries TRBV2 and TRBJ1-1, with a weak D call TRBD1 (5 bases). The ends were cut back, 8 bases at V and 8 bases at J, with 15 bases in the middle. This CDR3 has 12 amino acids. Per the germline V gene, CDR1 is SNHLY and CDR2 is FYNNEI. CDR3 amino acids: CASRRGRLEAFF. In nucleotides, the CDR3 is TGTGCCAGCCGCCGGGGACGCCTAGAAGCTTTCTTT.

The chain couples TRBV7-6 to TRBJ2-3; D unresolved. The V gene lost 1 base and the J gene lost 4 bases, with 6 bases spanning the gap. The CDR3 spans 13 residues. The germline gives CDR1 SGHVS, CDR2 FNYEAQ. CDR3 in amino acids: CASSLDPSDTQYF. CDR3 DNA sequence: TGTGCCAGCAGCTTAGACCCATCAGATACGCAGTATTTT.

The gene calls are TRBV11-1 and TRBJ2-1; a possible D gene is TRBD1 (5 bases). V lost 6 bases and J 2 bases, leaving 8 bases between the germline ends. This CDR3 region has 13 residues. CDR1 SGHAT and CDR2 FQDESV come from the germline V gene (reference sequence). CDR3 residues: CASRSDTYNEQFF. The CDR3 nucleotides are TGTGCCAGCAGATCGGACACCTACAATGAGCAGTTCTTC.

This chain joins TRBV28 and TRBJ2-5; 10 nucleotides match TRBD1. This CDR3 has 14 residues. Per the germline V gene, CDR1 is MDHEN and CDR2 is SYDVKM. With 5 bases clipped from V and 11 bases from J, the junction kept 11 bases outside the gene matches. The CDR3 here is CASSQDRGKGEQYF. The CDR3 DNA follows: TGTGCCAGCAGTCAGGACAGGGGGAAGGGAGAGCAGTACTTC.

The chain links TRBV9 to TRBJ2-3, with 8 positions matching TRBD2. CDR3 length equals 16 residues. J gave up 1 base and V 1 base, and 5 bases lay outside the gene matches. The germline V gene encodes CDR1 SGDLS and CDR2 YYNGEE. CDR3 amino acids: CASSVYHSGGTDTQYF. Written as DNA, the CDR3 is TGTGCCAGCAGCGTATACCATAGCGGGGGCACAGATACGCAGTATTTT.

This sequence joins TRBV7-8 and TRBJ1-5; 8 bases agree with TRBD1. Unmatched junction bases numbered 8, after V lost 5 bases and J lost 5 bases. Germline CDR1 is SGHVS and CDR2 is FQNEAQ. CDR3 length: 15 residues. This chain's CDR3 is CASSPGGWSDQPQHF. CDR3 coding DNA: TGTGCCAGCAGCCCAGGGGGCTGGAGTGATCAGCCCCAGCATTTT.

A word on this clone: This sequence may be a read error, since a much larger clone differs from it by one base. This sample also contains other DNA sequences that code for the same CDR3. The chain combines TRBV5-1 with TRBJ2-2; 7 nucleotides agree with TRBD1. There are 15 residues in the CDR3. Germline V gene data show CDR1 as SGHRS and CDR2 as YFSETQ. CDR3 nucleotide sequence: TGCGCCAGCAGCCCAGGTCGTACAGGGGCCGGGGAGCTGTTCTTT. Translating it yields CASSPGRTGAGELFF.

The genes are TRBV19 and TRBJ2-3; D unresolved. Trimming cost V 3 bases and J 4 bases, with 8 bases left between them. This CDR3 has 13 amino acids. Germline loops: CDR1 LNHDA, CDR2 SQIVND (reference sequence). For the CDR3, the DNA is TGTGCCAGTAGTATTACAGAGGCAGATACGCAGTATTTT. It yields the protein CASSITEADTQYF.

The chain couples TRBV4-2 to TRBJ2-2; tentatively, D is TRBD1 (5 bases). Germline-derived CDR1 and CDR2 are LGHNA and YNFKEQ. The CDR3 is made up of 14 amino acids. The germline V and J ends were trimmed by 0 bases and 6 bases, with 8 bases remaining between them. CDR3 amino acids: CASSQERQSGELFF. The CDR3 DNA reads as TGTGCCAGCAGCCAAGAACGACAGTCCGGGGAGCTGTTTTTT.

This clone was seen at least ten times. The V and J genes are TRBV18 and TRBJ1-2; 9 bases match TRBD1. Trimming at V came to 3 bases and at J to 8 bases, leaving 7 bases not matched to a gene. This CDR3 is built from 14 residues. Germline values: CDR1 KGHSH, CDR2 LQKENI. The CDR3 coding sequence is TGTGCCAGCTCACCTTTACAGGGGGCTGGAGGCTACACCTTC. Residues: CASSPLQGAGGYTF.

The V and J genes are TRBV5-4 and TRBJ2-3, with 9 positions matching TRBD2. The junction had 5 bases not matched to a gene; V was cut back by 3 bases and J by 3 bases. This CDR3 is 15 amino acids long. Germline V lookup: CDR1 SGHNT, CDR2 YYREEE (reference sequence). Here the CDR3 DNA reads TGTGCCAGCAGCTCGACTAGCGGAATTACAGATACGCAGTATTTT. Residues: CASSSTSGITDTQYF. The whole variable domain, remainder taken from reference TRBV5-4 and TRBJ2-3, is ETGVTQSPTHLIKTRGQQVTLRCSSQSGHNTVSWYQQALGQGPQFIFQYYREEENGRGNFPPRFSGLQFPNYSSELNVNALELDDSALYLCASSSTSGITDTQYFGPGTRLTVL.